A single sample is the source of the 23 T cell receptor beta chains below, sequenced in a study of T cells after yellow fever vaccination. TCRdb fed the 5' RACE reads into MiXCR, producing one record per CDR3 protein. Of a few hundred thousand distinct CDR3 sequences listed, around 6.8% are singletons. Specimen: PBMCs, collected approximately 47 days after the first yellow fever vaccination. The source is a man aged 18 to 29 who received the YFV17D yellow fever vaccine.

This sequence joins TRBV5-1 and TRBJ2-2; perhaps TRBD1 as D (6 bases). Between the trimmed V and J ends, which lost 3 bases and 7 bases, there was a span of 10 bases. The CDR3 extends over 13 amino acids. Germline loops: CDR1 SGHRS, CDR2 YFSETQ. The CDR3 spells CASSSGAYGELFF. As DNA, the CDR3 is TGCGCCAGCAGCTCAGGGGCATACGGGGAGCTGTTTTTT.

The rearrangement links TRBV5-1 to TRBJ2-7; a possible D gene is TRBD2 (7 bases). Germline CDR1 is SGHRS and CDR2 is YFSETQ. Trimming shortened V by 3 bases and J by 3 bases, and 10 bases separated the two germline ends. CDR3 length: 13 residues. The CDR3 loop is CASSWRGGYEQYF. CDR3 DNA sequence: TGCGCCAGCAGCTGGAGGGGGGGCTACGAGCAGTACTTC.

This clonotype occurred a few times. The genes are TRBV9 and TRBJ2-7; the match to TRBD1 covers 7 bases. With V trimmed by 4 bases and J by 0 bases, 7 bases remained unmatched. The germline V gene has CDR1 SGDLS and CDR2 YYNGEE. This CDR3 has 15 residues. The CDR3 DNA is TGTGCCAGCAGCCCGTCCGGGGACAGCTCCTACGAGCAGTACGTC. Amino acids: CASSPSGDSSYEQYV.

This clonotype came up many times. The chain uses TRBV7-6 and TRBJ2-3; D unresolved. This CDR3 contains 13 residues. The V end lost 5 bases, the J end lost 7 bases, and 13 bases lay between the germline ends. From germline, CDR1 is SGHVS and CDR2 FNYEAQ. CDR3 DNA sequence: TGTGCCAGCAGCACCCCGCCGAGTTATACGCAGTATTTT. Encoded protein: CASSTPPSYTQYF.

Only a few counts were recorded for this clonotype. The chain couples TRBV27 to TRBJ1-6; no clear D gene. This CDR3 contains 12 residues. Germline CDR1 MNHEY, CDR2 SMNVEV (reference sequence). The V end was cut by 9 bases, the J end by 12 bases, with 15 bases between. The chain's CDR3 is CASTAIGRPLHF. CDR3 DNA sequence: TGTGCCAGTACCGCCATAGGAAGACCCCTCCACTTT.

Here the CDR3 reads CASSYYEGKNEQYF. The CDR3 DNA reads as TGCGCCAGCAGCTACTACGAGGGGAAGAACGAGCAGTACTTC. This chain connects TRBV10-2 to TRBJ2-7; D possibly matches TRBD1 or TRBD2 (5 bases each). The CDR3 sequence is 14 residues long. V lost 6 bases to trimming and J lost 5 bases, with 17 bases between them. Germline loops: CDR1 WSHSY, CDR2 SAAADI.

This clonotype was picked up a small number of times. CDR3 in DNA: TGTGCCAGCAGTCCCACGGCCAATGAGCAGTTCTTC. This gives the protein CASSPTANEQFF. This rearrangement joins TRBV12-3 or TRBV12-4 to TRBJ2-1, with unresolved D. The CDR3 loop spans 12 amino acids. V was cut by 5 bases and J by 6 bases, with 8 bases left in between.

This clonotype was picked up a small number of times. This rearrangement joins TRBV6-6 to TRBJ2-7; 9 bases map to TRBD1. The J segment lost 4 bases and the V segment lost 6 bases, leaving 4 bases of the junction unmatched. The CDR3 is made up of 13 amino acids. Germline-derived CDR1 and CDR2 are MNHNY and SVGAGI (reference sequence). The CDR3 loop is CASSYGTGYEQYV. CDR3 sequence (DNA): TGTGCCAGCAGCTACGGGACAGGGTACGAGCAGTACGTC.

There are many counts of this clonotype. The chain couples TRBV7-8 to TRBJ2-5; D is unresolved. Trimming stripped 2 bases from V and 5 bases from J, with 9 bases between. This CDR3 spans 13 amino acids. Per germline, CDR1 SGHVS and CDR2 FQNEAQ. CDR3 in amino acids: CASSLNFGETQYF. The CDR3 DNA follows: TGTGCCAGCAGCTTAAATTTTGGGGAGACCCAGTACTTC.

This clonotype was seen ten or more times. The chain couples TRBV12-3 or TRBV12-4 to TRBJ2-2; possible D gene TRBD1, 5 bases. The length of the CDR3 is 14 residues. The germline V and J ends were trimmed by 3 bases and 3 bases, with 8 bases remaining between them. This CDR3 reads CASSFGRDTGELFF. DNA of the CDR3: TGTGCCAGCAGTTTCGGCAGGGACACCGGGGAGCTGTTTTTT.

This clonotype was observed many times. The gene calls are TRBV29-1 and TRBJ2-7, with 8 bases that match TRBD1. V gave up 3 bases and J gave up 4 bases; unmatched junction bases: 5. Looked up from germline, CDR1 is SQVTM and CDR2 is ANQGSEA. The CDR3 length is 13 residues. CDR3 in DNA: TGCAGCGTTGAGATTACAGGGGGATACGAGCAGTACTTC. This translates into CSVEITGGYEQYF.

There are a few counts of this clonotype. This chain joins TRBV5-4 and TRBJ2-3; possibly TRBD2 for D (5 bases). Deletions cut 0 bases from V and 0 bases from J, with 8 bases between. CDR1 SGHNT and CDR2 YYREEE come from the germline V gene (reference sequence). The CDR3 extends over 15 amino acids. CDR3 region: CASSLASGSTDTQYF. DNA for the CDR3: TGTGCCAGCAGCTTGGCCTCGGGGAGCACAGATACGCAGTATTTT. Looking up the rest from reference TRBV5-4 and TRBJ2-3 gives the full variable domain: ETGVTQSPTHLIKTRGQQVTLRCSSQSGHNTVSWYQQALGQGPQFIFQYYREEENGRGNFPPRFSGLQFPNYSSELNVNALELDDSALYLCASSLASGSTDTQYFGPGTRLTVL.

The V and J genes are TRBV7-9 and TRBJ2-5, with D possibly being TRBD1 or TRBD2 (5 bases each). CDR1 is SEHNR, CDR2 FQNEAQ, per germline (reference sequence). CDR3 length: 14 amino acids. Trimming removed 1 base from V and 5 bases from J, with 11 bases in between. CDR3 amino acids: CASSLGVGTETQYF. The CDR3 DNA follows: TGTGCCAGCAGCTTAGGGGTCGGGACGGAGACCCAGTACTTC.

This clonotype occurred many times. The chain combines TRBV7-2 with TRBJ2-2; no clear D gene. The V and J ends lost 1 base and 7 bases respectively, with 13 bases between them. Germline CDR1 SGHTA, CDR2 FQGNSA. This CDR3 has 15 residues. CDR3 coding DNA: TGTGCCAGCAGCTTAGGTCGGGCCAACCTCGGGGAGCTGTTTTTT. Amino acid sequence: CASSLGRANLGELFF.

The chain combines TRBV7-9 with TRBJ1-6, with 7 bases identical to TRBD1. Germline CDR1 and CDR2: SEHNR and FQNEAQ (reference sequence). The V segment lost 5 bases and the J segment 7 bases; nucleotides outside the gene matches: 5. The CDR3 covers 14 residues. CDR3 DNA sequence: TGTGCCAGCAGCCTACAGGGACAGAATTCACCCCTCCACTTT. As protein: CASSLQGQNSPLHF. The variable domain in full, with the rest retrieved from reference TRBV7-9 and TRBJ1-6, is DTGVSQNPRHKITKRGQNVTFRCDPISEHNRLYWYRQTLGQGPEFLTYFQNEAQLEKSRLLSDRFSAERPKGSFSTLEIQRTEQGDSAMYLCASSLQGQNSPLHFGNGTRLTVT.

This clonotype was counted at least ten times. The chain has TRBV11-3 and TRBJ2-2, with D possibly called TRBD1 or TRBD2 (5 bases each). V was pared by 5 bases and J by 6 bases, with 7 bases between. The V gene's germline CDR1 is SGHNT and CDR2 YENEEA. This CDR3 is built from 12 residues. The CDR3 reads CASSGGPGELFF. The CDR3 DNA reads as TGTGCCAGCAGCGGGGGTCCCGGGGAGCTGTTTTTT.

The chain employs TRBV5-4 and TRBJ2-7; D is tentatively TRBD1 or TRBD2 (5 bases each). V gave up 4 bases and J gave up 1 base, with 15 bases separating them. CDR1 is SGHNT, CDR2 YYREEE, per germline (reference sequence). The CDR3 is made up of 15 amino acids. The chain's CDR3 is CASSRVLGTSYEQYF. CDR3 bases: TGTGCCAGCAGCCGGGTCCTAGGGACGTCCTACGAGCAGTACTTC.

The chain is built from TRBV3-1 and TRBJ2-5; 8 bases fit TRBD2. The CDR3 runs to 15 residues. V lost 0 bases to trimming and J lost 5 bases; unmatched junction nucleotides: 5. The germline gives CDR1 LGHDT, CDR2 YNNKEL (reference sequence). The CDR3 DNA is TGTGCCAGCAGCCAAGATCACAGCGGGGGCGAGACCCAGTACTTC. Its translation is CASSQDHSGGETQYF.

The chain has TRBV5-1 and TRBJ2-7; D might be TRBD1 (5 bases). V lost 3 bases, J lost 2 bases, and 15 bases lay in between. Germline lookup yields CDR1 SGHRS and CDR2 YFSETQ. This CDR3 spans 15 amino acids. The CDR3 loop is CASSYLPTGTYEQYV. As DNA, the CDR3 is TGCGCCAGCAGCTACCTACCTACAGGAACCTACGAGCAGTACGTC.

J is TRBJ1-5 and V is TRBV11-2; TRBD1 is a possible D gene (5 bases). The V gene lost 5 bases and the J gene lost 7 bases, with 12 bases spanning the gap. This CDR3 has 13 residues. Germline V gene data show CDR1 as SGHAT and CDR2 as FQNNGV. The CDR3 reads CASSPGPEQPQHF. The CDR3 DNA follows: TGTGCCAGCAGCCCAGGGCCGGAACAGCCCCAGCATTTT.

The chain carries TRBV3-1 and TRBJ2-5; 8 nucleotides match TRBD2. The CDR3 covers 17 residues. Unmatched junction bases numbered 6, after V lost 0 bases and J lost 0 bases. Germline V gene sequence: CDR1 LGHDT, CDR2 YNNKEL (reference sequence). The DNA for the CDR3 is TGTGCCAGCAGCCAAGAAGGGCTAGCGGGTTACCAAGAGACCCAGTACTTC. Its translation: CASSQEGLAGYQETQYF.

This clonotype showed up just a few times. The chain carries TRBV7-8 and TRBJ2-7; 9 bases line up with TRBD1. The germline gives CDR1 SGHVS, CDR2 FQNEAQ. The CDR3 is made up of 16 amino acids. Unmatched junction bases numbered 10, after V lost 1 base and J lost 6 bases. The CDR3 loop is CASSLEGTGRHREQYV. The CDR3 nucleotides read TGTGCCAGCAGCTTAGAAGGGACAGGGCGTCATCGCGAGCAGTACGTC.

The CDR3 region is CSARGRGVGNEQFF. CDR3 DNA sequence: TGCAGTGCTAGAGGGCGGGGGGTCGGCAATGAGCAGTTCTTC. V usage is TRBV20-1 and J usage is TRBJ2-1; 8 bases map to TRBD2. Germline values: CDR1 DFQATT, CDR2 SNEGSKA (reference sequence). With 1 base clipped from V and 6 bases from J, the junction kept 5 bases outside the gene matches. The CDR3 spans 14 residues.